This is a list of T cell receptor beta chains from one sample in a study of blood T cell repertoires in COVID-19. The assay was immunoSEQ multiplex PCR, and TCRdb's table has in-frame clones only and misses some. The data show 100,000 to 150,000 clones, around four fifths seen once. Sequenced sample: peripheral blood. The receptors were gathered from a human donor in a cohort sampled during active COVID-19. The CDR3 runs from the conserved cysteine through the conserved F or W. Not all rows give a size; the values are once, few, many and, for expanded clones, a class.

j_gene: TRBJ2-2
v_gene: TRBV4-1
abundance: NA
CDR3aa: CASSQPSGSWTGELFF

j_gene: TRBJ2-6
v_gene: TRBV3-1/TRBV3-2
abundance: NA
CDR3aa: CASSQQDNVLTF

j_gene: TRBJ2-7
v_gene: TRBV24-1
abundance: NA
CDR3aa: CATSDPLGGSDEQYF

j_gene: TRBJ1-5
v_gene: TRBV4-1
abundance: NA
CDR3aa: CASSHPTGGSSGGNQPQHF

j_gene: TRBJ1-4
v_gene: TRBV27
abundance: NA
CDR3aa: CASRRTGLLNEKLFF

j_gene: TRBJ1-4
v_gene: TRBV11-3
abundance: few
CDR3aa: CAKIMDRGQVATNEKLFF

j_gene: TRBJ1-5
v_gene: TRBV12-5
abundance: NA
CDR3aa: CANPSGQAAEGNQPQHF

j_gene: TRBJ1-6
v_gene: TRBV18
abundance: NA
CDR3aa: CASSPSGAGGGNSPLHF

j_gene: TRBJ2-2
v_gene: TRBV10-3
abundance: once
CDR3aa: CAISKGTGGGTGELFF

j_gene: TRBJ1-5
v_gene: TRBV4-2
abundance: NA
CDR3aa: CASSIRTGGEVQPQHF

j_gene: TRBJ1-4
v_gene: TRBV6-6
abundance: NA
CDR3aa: CASSWTGGDEKLFF

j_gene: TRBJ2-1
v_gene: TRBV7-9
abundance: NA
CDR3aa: CASSPLGEQFF

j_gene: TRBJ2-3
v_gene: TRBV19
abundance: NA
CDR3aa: CASSESLRDTQYF

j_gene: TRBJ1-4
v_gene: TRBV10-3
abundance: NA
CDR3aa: CAISEGRGSNEKLFF

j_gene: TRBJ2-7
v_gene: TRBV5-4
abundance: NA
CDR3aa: CASSSLQGSGGAFPYEQYF

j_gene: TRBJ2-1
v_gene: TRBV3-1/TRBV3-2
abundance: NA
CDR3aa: CASSQEGGRRERYNEQFF

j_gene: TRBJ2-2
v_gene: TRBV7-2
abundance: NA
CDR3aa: CASSPGGTGELFF

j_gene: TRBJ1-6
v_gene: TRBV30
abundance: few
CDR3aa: CAWSVRVGQSPLHF

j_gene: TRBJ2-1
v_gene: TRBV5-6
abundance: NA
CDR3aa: CASSLTPLAGDYNEQFF

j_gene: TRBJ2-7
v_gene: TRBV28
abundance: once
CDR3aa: CASSLEYYEQYF

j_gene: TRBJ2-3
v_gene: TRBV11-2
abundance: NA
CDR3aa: CASSLVRGTRTQYF

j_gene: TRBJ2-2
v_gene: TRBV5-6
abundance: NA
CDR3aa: CASSLVSGELFF

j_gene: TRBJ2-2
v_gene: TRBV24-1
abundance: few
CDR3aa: CATSDPGRAGGELFF

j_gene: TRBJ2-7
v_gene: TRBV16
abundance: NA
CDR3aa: CASSHRIDIGTPEQYF

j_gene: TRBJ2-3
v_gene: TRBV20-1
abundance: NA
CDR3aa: CSASASGGTDTQYF

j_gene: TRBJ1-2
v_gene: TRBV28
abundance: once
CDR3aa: CASSLGPGNYGYTF

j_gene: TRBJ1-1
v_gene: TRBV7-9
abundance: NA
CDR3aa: CASSPSRFTEAFF

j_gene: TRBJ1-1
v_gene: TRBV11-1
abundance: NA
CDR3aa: CASTRTGYTEAFF

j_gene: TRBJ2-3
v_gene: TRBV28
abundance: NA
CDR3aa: CASSLGQSGSGRDTQYF

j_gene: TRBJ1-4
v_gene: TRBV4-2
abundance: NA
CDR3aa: CASSQRGTENEKLFF

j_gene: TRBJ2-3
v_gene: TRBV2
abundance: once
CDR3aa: CASSVASGSGEDTQYF

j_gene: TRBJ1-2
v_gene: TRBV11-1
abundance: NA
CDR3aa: CASRDYHGGYTF

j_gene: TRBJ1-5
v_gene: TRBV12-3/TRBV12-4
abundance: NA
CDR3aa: CASSEVGPQHF

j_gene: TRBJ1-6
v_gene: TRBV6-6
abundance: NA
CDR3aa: CASRLGGNSPLHF

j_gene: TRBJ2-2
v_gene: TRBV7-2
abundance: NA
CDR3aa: CASSLPGGPNTGELFF

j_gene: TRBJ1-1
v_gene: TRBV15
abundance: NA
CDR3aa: CATSRNRDGGTEAFF

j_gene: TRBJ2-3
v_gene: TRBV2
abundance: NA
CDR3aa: CASSPSRGLGLQYF

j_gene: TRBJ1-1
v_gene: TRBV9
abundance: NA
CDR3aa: CASSVEGDSGTEAFF

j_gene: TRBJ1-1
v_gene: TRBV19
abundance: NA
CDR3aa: CASSSRMRGQGAGEAFF

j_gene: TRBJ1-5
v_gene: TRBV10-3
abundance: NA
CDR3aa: CAVQQGDNQPQHF

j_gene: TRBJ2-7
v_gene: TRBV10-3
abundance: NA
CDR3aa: CAIEGQGTYEQYF

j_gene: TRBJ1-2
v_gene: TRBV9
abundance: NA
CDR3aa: CASSLVTGADGYTF

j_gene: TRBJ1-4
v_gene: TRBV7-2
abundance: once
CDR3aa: CASSSRYGGEGEKLFF

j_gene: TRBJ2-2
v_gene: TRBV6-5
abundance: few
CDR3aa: CATGRGGMNTGELFF

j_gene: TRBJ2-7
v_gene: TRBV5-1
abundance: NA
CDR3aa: CASSPAGTSSAYEQYF

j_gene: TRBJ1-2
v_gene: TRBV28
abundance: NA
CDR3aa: CASSLGGGVNYGYTF

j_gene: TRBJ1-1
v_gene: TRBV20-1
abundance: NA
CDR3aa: CSASFMGGSEAFF

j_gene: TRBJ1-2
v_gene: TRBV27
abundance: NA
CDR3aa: CASSPRPGATYGYTF

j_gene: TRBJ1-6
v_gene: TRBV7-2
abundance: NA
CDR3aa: CASCLTGGSSPLHF

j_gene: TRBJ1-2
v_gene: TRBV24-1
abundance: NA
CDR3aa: CATSAGYGYTF

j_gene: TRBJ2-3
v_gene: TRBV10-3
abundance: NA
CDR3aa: CAISEGSGGSTDTQYF

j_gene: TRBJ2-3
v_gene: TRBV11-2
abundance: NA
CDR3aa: CASSRGFSTDTQYF

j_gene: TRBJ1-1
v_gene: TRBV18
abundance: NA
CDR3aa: CASSDTRDTEAFF